The clone carrying this T cell receptor (beta chain) was seen a single time. This sample was taken from a study of T cells in tuberculosis. Background on the study: Samples predate treatment or fall within its first 7 days.

Time point in this sample: new active TB diagnosis, blood taken before or within 7 days of starting treatment. V shed 0 bases and J 13 bases; nucleotides not matched to a gene: 4. Germline values: CDR1 SGHAT, CDR2 FQNNGV. This CDR3 is built from 13 residues. Produced via immunoSEQ multiplex PCR; TCRdb's table is partial and in-frame only. In the table there are roughly 35,000 clones, under 95% of which are singletons. This specimen consisted of PBMCs, obtained at tuberculosis diagnosis. The sequence came from an adult with tuberculosis. Some clones in this sample may be carry-over from other donors' samples. The chain carries TRBV11-2 and TRBJ2-2; 8 nucleotides align to TRBD1. CDR3 sequence: CASSLDDRGVLFF. CDR3 bases: TGTGCCAGCAGCTTAGATGACAGGGGTGTGCTGTTTTTT.